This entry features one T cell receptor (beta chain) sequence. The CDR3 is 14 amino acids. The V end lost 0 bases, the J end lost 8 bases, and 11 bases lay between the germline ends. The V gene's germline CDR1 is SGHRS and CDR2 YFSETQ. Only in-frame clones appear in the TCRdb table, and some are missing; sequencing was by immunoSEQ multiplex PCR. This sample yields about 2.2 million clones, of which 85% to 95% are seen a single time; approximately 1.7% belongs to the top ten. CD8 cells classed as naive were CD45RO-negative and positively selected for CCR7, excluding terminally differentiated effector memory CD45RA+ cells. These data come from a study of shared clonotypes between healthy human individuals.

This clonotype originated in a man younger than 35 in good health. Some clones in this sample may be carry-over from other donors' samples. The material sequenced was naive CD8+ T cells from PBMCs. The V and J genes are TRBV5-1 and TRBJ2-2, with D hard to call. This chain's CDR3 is CASSLEAPEGELFF. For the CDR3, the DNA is TGCGCCAGCAGCTTGGAGGCCCCCGAGGGGGAGCTGTTTTTT.